What follows are 24 T cell receptor beta chains derived from one specimen sequenced in a study of T cells in women clearing cervical HPV infection (dated by TCRdb to 2017 to 2018). Library construction relied on the immunoSEQ multiplex PCR assay. Entries here come from immuneACCESS through TCRdb and include only in-frame sequences with V and J called. Some clones fail to appear in such tables; in the studies checked, an unresolved V gene covers under half of the shortfall, and the cause of the remainder is unknown. The sample's own table lists tens of thousands of clones. The ten largest clones take up roughly 2.7% of the sample. The sequencing input was blood buffy coat. Every receptor here comes from a woman between 18 and 75 years old with a cervical HPV16 infection that either progressed to CIN3+ or cleared (not recorded which).

Comments on this clone: The read ends 3 residues early relative to the CDR3; the germline J gene fills the gap. The J gene is TRBJ1-1, the V gene TRBV19; TRBD1 is a possible D gene (6 bases). Germline loops: CDR1 LNHDA, CDR2 SQIVND (reference sequence). There are 13 residues in the CDR3. V was trimmed by 10 bases and J by 4 bases, leaving 16 bases between them. The sequenced part of the CDR3 DNA is TGTGCCACGGGAAACAGGGAGGGCACTGAA. Translation gives CATGNREGTE. The full-length CDR3 reads as CATGNREGTEAFF.

Regarding this clone: Read sequence stops 3 residues before the CDR3 end, and the germline J gene provides the missing end. The chain joins TRBV4-1 to TRBJ2-7; D not certain. The length of the CDR3 is 15 residues. CDR1 and CDR2 from the germline V gene are MGHRA and YSYEKL. Trimming removed 3 bases from V and 1 base from J, with 13 bases in between. The CDR3 bases that were read are TGCGCCAGCAGCCAGTCGCAGACTGGTTCCTACGAG. Its translation: CASSQSQTGSYE. The entire CDR3 is CASSQSQTGSYEQYF.

The CDR3 bases that were read are TGCAGTGCTAGGATAGCGGGAGGGAACAATGAG. Translation: CSARIAGGNNE. The entire CDR3 sequence reads CSARIAGGNNEQFF. V usage is TRBV20-1 and J usage is TRBJ2-1, with 11 nucleotides matching TRBD2. Read sequence stops 3 residues before the CDR3 end, and the germline J gene provides the missing end. Germline CDR1 reads DFQATT; CDR2 reads SNEGSKA (reference sequence). This CDR3 has 14 amino acids. V was pared by 3 bases and J by 5 bases, with 3 bases of the junction left unmatched.

In the case of this clone: The read falls 3 residues short of the CDR3 end, and the missing part is taken from the germline J gene. This sequence joins TRBV18 and TRBJ1-3; perhaps TRBD1 as D (6 bases). V lost 3 bases and J lost 2, with 17 bases in between. Germline-derived CDR1 and CDR2 are KGHSH and LQKENI. The CDR3 sequence is 17 residues long. The sequenced CDR3 bases are TGTGCCAGCTCACCGGAATATAACAGGGCCACTGGAAACACC. It translates to CASSPEYNRATGNT. From start to end, the CDR3 is CASSPEYNRATGNTIYF. The whole variable domain, filled in from reference TRBV18 and TRBJ1-3, reads NAGVMQNPRHLVRRRGQEARLRCSPMKGHSHVYWYRQLPEEGLKFMVYLQKENIIDESGMPKERFSAEFPKEGPSILRIQQVVRGDSAAYFCASSPEYNRATGNTIYFGEGSWLTVV.

About this clone itself: A junction boundary mismatches the germline segment, possibly from a read error. The CDR3 is cut off 3 residues early in the read; its end comes from the germline J gene. The chain is built from TRBV20-1 and TRBJ2-5; 9 bases match TRBD1. Per germline, CDR1 DFQATT and CDR2 SNEGSKA (reference sequence). This CDR3 contains 17 residues. The sequenced part of the CDR3 DNA is TGCAGCGCTAGAGCGATACACAGGGGGCCCGCGTTGGAGACC. Protein product: CSARAIHRGPALET. The full CDR3 reads CSARAIHRGPALETQYF.

Concerning this clone itself: Compared with germline, one end of the junction differs, possibly owing to a read error. The read is 3 residues too short to cover the CDR3 end, so that end is filled in from the germline J gene. V is TRBV29-1 and J is TRBJ1-5; tentatively, D is TRBD1 (6 bases). The CDR3 consists of 13 residues. Looked up from germline, CDR1 is SQVTM and CDR2 is ANQGSEA. This chain's CDR3 is CGVEQGPNQPQHF. The DNA read from the CDR3 is TGCGGCGTGGAACAGGGTCCGAATCAGCCC.

Comments on this clone: The CDR3 end is not reached by the read, which stops 3 residues before it; the germline J gene fills it in. This chain joins TRBV20-1 and TRBJ2-1; a possible D gene is TRBD2 (5 bases). The germline V gene has CDR1 DFQATT and CDR2 SNEGSKA (reference sequence). V shed 2 bases and J shed 4 bases, with 15 bases lying between them. CDR3 length: 15 amino acids. The part of the CDR3 DNA that was read is TGCAGTGCTAGATTGGACCTCGACTATTACAATGAG. Translating gives CSARLDLDYYNE. In full, the CDR3 reads CSARLDLDYYNEQFF.

Note on this clone: It is unclear where the CDR3 begins or ends on the DNA, so no DNA is shown, and the CDR3 is as TCRdb lists it. The chain has TRBV20-1 and TRBJ1-2. The CDR3 numbers 14 amino acids, ends counted. Germline CDR1 reads DFQATT; CDR2 reads SNEGSKA (reference sequence). CDR3 region: CSARVSVRGYGYTF.

Note on this clone: The CDR3 extends 3 residues past the end of the read, so its final part is completed from the germline J gene. The chain is built from TRBV2 and TRBJ2-5, with TRBD2 as a possible D gene (5 bases). The germline CDR1 and CDR2 sequences are SNHLY and FYNNEI. Trimming pared 9 bases from V and 0 bases from J, leaving 11 bases between. This CDR3 is built from 13 residues. The covered CDR3 bases are TGTGCCAGTGGACTGGGGTACCAAGAGACC. Translated, it gives CASGLGYQET. Given in full, the CDR3 is CASGLGYQETQYF. The whole variable domain, remainder taken from reference TRBV2 and TRBJ2-5, is EPEVTQTPSHQVTQMGQEVILRCVPISNHLYFYWYRQILGQKVEFLVSFYNNEISEKSEIFDDQFSVERPDGSNFTLKIRSTKLEDSAMYFCASGLGYQETQYFGPGTRLLVL.

A note on this clone: The read halts 3 residues ahead of the CDR3 end, with the missing end drawn from the germline J gene. The V call is TRBV7-2, the J call TRBJ2-2, with a weak D call TRBD1 (5 bases). This CDR3 is 14 amino acids long. The V gene's germline CDR1 is SGHTA and CDR2 FQGNSA. The DNA read from the CDR3 is TGTGCCAGCGAGCTTAGGTCAGGGAACCCACCG. It encodes CASELRSGNPP. The full CDR3 sequence reads CASELRSGNPPLFF.

Details on this clone: The CDR3 extends 3 residues past the end of the read, so its final part is completed from the germline J gene. J is TRBJ2-5 and V is TRBV29-1, with D possibly TRBD2 on 6 matching bases. The germline V gene has CDR1 SQVTM and CDR2 ANQGSEA. The CDR3 consists of 14 residues. Trimming shortened V by 4 bases and J by 1 base, and 13 bases separated the two germline ends. The CDR3 loop reads CSVVDGDSQETQYF. The part of the CDR3 DNA that was read is TGCAGCGTTGTGGATGGGGACTCCCAAGAGACC. The full variable domain, in which reference TRBV29-1 and TRBJ2-5 provide the parts outside the CDR3, is SAVISQKPSRDICQRGTSLTIQCQVDSQVTMMFWYRQQPGQSLTLIATANQGSEATYESGFVIDKFPISRPNLTFSTLTVSNMSPEDSSIYLCSVVDGDSQETQYFGPGTRLLVL.

Turning to this clone: The read ends 3 residues early relative to the CDR3; the germline J gene fills the gap. The genes are TRBV19 and TRBJ2-4; the D is unclear. Germline V CDR1 and CDR2: LNHDA, SQIVND (reference sequence). The CDR3 totals 12 residues. The covered CDR3 bases are TGTGCCAGTAGTCGAATAAACTATGGT. Translation: CASSRINYG. From start to end, the CDR3 is CASSRINYGQYF.

CDR3 bases read: TGTGCCAGCAGCTCCTACAGAGTTAAAAATGAG. It is translated as CASSSYRVKNE. The entire CDR3 reads CASSSYRVKNEQFF. The chain carries TRBV7-2 and TRBJ2-1; no clear D gene. The CDR3 goes on 3 residues after the read ends, and that part is filled in from the germline J gene. V lost 4 bases and J 7 bases, leaving 14 bases between the germline ends. Germline CDR1 SGHTA, CDR2 FQGNSA. The CDR3 sequence is 14 residues long.

As to this clone: The read terminates 3 residues ahead of where the CDR3 ends, so the germline J gene completes it. This rearrangement joins TRBV18 to TRBJ2-1; 12 bases match TRBD2. V was clipped by 4 bases and J by 8 bases; unmatched bases: 12. Germline-derived CDR1 and CDR2 are KGHSH and LQKENI. CDR3 length equals 17 residues. CDR3 DNA, as far as it was read: TGTGCCAGCTCACGGGACCGTCCGGGACTAGCGGGCGATGAG. Its translation is CASSRDRPGLAGDE. The complete CDR3 sequence is CASSRDRPGLAGDEQFF.

Worth noting for this clone: The CDR3 goes on 3 residues after the read ends, and that part is filled in from the germline J gene. The genes are TRBV10-3 and TRBJ2-7; weak D call: TRBD1 (6 bases). CDR1 is ENHRY, CDR2 SYGVKD, per germline. Trimming shortened V by 3 bases and J by 4 bases, and 16 bases separated the two germline ends. CDR3 length: 15 amino acids. Partial CDR3 DNA: TGTGCCATCAGTGACCCTATAGGGGGTTTATACGAG. Translation: CAISDPIGGLYE. In full, the CDR3 is CAISDPIGGLYEQYF.

A remark on this clone: The read finishes 3 residues shy of the CDR3 end, and the germline J gene is used to complete it. The chain recombines TRBV19 with TRBJ2-3, with D possibly being TRBD1 (6 bases). The CDR3 runs 12 residues. Germline V gene lookup returns CDR1 LNHDA and CDR2 SQIVND (reference sequence). The CDR3 bases that were read are TGTGCCAGTAGTACCGGTGGACAGCCG. As protein: CASSTGGQP. The complete CDR3 protein is CASSTGGQPQYF.

Notes on this clone: The DNA ends 3 residues before the CDR3 does, and the rest of the CDR3 is filled in from the germline J gene. The V and J genes are TRBV5-1 and TRBJ2-3; D uncertain. This CDR3 region has 11 residues. Looked up from germline, CDR1 is SGHRS and CDR2 is YFSETQ. Trimming took off 7 bases at V and 3 bases at J, with 6 bases between the two ends. The CDR3 DNA, read in part, is TGCGCCAGCCACGGGACAGATACG. It yields the protein CASHGTDT. The complete CDR3 reads CASHGTDTQYF.

To note about this clone: The read ends 3 residues early relative to the CDR3; the germline J gene fills the gap. The chain uses TRBV7-9 and TRBJ2-7, with TRBD1 identical over 9 bases. After removal of 1 base from V and 4 bases from J, the junction contained 5 bases not matched to a gene. This CDR3 contains 15 residues. CDR1 and CDR2 from the germline V gene are SEHNR and FQNEAQ (reference sequence). Here the CDR3 reads CASSLVWDRAYEQYF. The CDR3 bases that were read are TGTGCCAGCAGCTTAGTGTGGGACAGGGCTTACGAG.

In the case of this clone: Read data end 3 residues before the CDR3 end; the end is taken from the germline J gene. V is TRBV5-6 and J is TRBJ1-2; no clear D. The CDR3 totals 12 residues. In germline, CDR1 is SGHDT, CDR2 YYEEEE. The sequenced part of the CDR3 DNA is TGTGCCAGCAGCTTGGGCACCTACGAC. The encoded protein is CASSLGTYD. The entire CDR3 protein reads CASSLGTYDYTF.

Regarding this clone: Its ends do not fully match the called genes, so a read error is possible. From the germline J gene comes the end of the CDR3, since the read stops 3 residues before it. The chain links TRBV6-2 or TRBV6-3 to TRBJ2-7, with 13 bases matching TRBD2. Germline CDR1 MNHEY, CDR2 SVGEGT. The CDR3 totals 17 residues. The sequenced CDR3 bases are TGTGCCAGCAGTAACTCATGGACTAGCGGGAGTGTCTACGAG. Its translation: CASSNSWTSGSVYE. The whole CDR3 protein reads CASSNSWTSGSVYEQYF.

The DNA read from the CDR3 is TGTGCCAGCGGGATTCTAGCGGGGGGCACAGATACG. Its translation: CASGILAGGTDT. Given in full, the CDR3 is CASGILAGGTDTQYF. The genes are TRBV11-2 and TRBJ2-3; 10 nucleotides match TRBD2. Sequencing ends 3 residues short of the CDR3 end; the germline J gene provides the rest. Per the germline V gene, CDR1 is SGHAT and CDR2 is FQNNGV. V was clipped by 8 bases and J by 1 base; unmatched bases: 6. The CDR3 runs 15 residues.

Comment on this clone: The read ends 3 residues before the CDR3 terminus; that terminus is restored from the germline J gene. The J gene is TRBJ1-1, the V gene TRBV19; D gene ambiguous. The V gene's germline CDR1 is LNHDA and CDR2 SQIVND (reference sequence). This CDR3 comprises 14 residues. The germline V and J ends were trimmed by 2 bases and 0 bases, with 7 bases remaining between them. The CDR3 reads CASSIRGVNTEAFF. The CDR3 DNA, read in part, is TGTGCCAGTAGTATACGGGGTGTGAACACTGAA.

CDR3 bases read: TGCGCCAGCAGCGTGAGACTAGGCGAGGGGGAGACC. Protein: CASSVRLGEGET. The full CDR3 sequence reads CASSVRLGEGETQYF. The chain combines TRBV5-1 with TRBJ2-5, with D possibly matching TRBD2 (6 bases). Sequencing ends 3 residues short of the CDR3 end; the germline J gene provides the rest. The CDR3 has 15 residues. Trimming shortened V by 4 bases and J by 5 bases, and 18 bases separated the two germline ends. Germline loops: CDR1 SGHRS, CDR2 YFSETQ.

In the case of this clone: The read stops 3 residues short of the end of the CDR3; the missing end is completed from the germline J gene. The chain recombines TRBV20-1 with TRBJ2-3, with D maybe TRBD1 (6 bases). The ends were cut back, 5 bases at V and 0 bases at J, with 18 bases in the middle. CDR3 length: 16 amino acids. The germline CDR1 and CDR2 sequences are DFQATT and SNEGSKA (reference sequence). The part of the CDR3 DNA that was read is TGCAGTGCTGAAGGGATTACCACAGGGAGCACAGATACG. Its protein is CSAEGITTGSTDT. From start to end, the CDR3 is CSAEGITTGSTDTQYF.